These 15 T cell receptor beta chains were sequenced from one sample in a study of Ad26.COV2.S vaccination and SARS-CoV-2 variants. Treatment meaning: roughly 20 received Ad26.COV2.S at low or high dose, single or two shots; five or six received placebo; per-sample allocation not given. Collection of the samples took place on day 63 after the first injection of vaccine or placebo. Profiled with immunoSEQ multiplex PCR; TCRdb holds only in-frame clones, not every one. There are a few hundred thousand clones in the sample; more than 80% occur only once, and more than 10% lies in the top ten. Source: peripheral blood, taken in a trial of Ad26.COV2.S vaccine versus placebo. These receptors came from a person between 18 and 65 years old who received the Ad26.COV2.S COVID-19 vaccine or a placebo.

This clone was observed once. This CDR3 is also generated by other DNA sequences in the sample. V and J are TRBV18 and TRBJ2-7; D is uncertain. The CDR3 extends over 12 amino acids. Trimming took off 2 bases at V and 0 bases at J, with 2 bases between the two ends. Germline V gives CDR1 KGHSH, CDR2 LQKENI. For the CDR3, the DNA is TGTGCCAGCTCACCAAGCTCCTACGAGCAGTACTTC. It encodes CASSPSSYEQYF.

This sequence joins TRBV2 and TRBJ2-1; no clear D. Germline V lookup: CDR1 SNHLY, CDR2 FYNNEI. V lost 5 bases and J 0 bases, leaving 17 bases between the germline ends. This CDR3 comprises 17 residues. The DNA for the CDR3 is TGTGCCAGCAGTTCCGAGGACCTAAAGAGCTCCTACAATGAGCAGTTCTTC. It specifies CASSSEDLKSSYNEQFF.

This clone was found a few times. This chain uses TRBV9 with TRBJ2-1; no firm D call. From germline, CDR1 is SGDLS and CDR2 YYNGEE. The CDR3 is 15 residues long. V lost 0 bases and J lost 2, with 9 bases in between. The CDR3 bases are TGTGCCAGCAGCGTAGACAGCCGGGCCTACAATGAGCAGTTCTTC. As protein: CASSVDSRAYNEQFF.

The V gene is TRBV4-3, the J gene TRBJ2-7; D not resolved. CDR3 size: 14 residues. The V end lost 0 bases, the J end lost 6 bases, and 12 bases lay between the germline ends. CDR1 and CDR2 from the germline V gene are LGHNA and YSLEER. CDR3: CASSQDRSVVEQYF. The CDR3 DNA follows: TGCGCCAGCAGCCAAGATCGATCAGTAGTCGAGCAGTACTTC.

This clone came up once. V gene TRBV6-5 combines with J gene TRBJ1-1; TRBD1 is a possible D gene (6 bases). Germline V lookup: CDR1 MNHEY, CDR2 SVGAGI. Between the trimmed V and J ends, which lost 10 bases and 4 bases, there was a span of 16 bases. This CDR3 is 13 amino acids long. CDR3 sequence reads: CATSNRVGTEAFF. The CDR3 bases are TGTGCCACCAGCAACAGGGTTGGCACTGAAGCTTTCTTT.

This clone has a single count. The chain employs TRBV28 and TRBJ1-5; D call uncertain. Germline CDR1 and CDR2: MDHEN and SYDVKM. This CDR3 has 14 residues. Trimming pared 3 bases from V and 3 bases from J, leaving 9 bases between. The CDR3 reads CASSLSQNNQPQHF. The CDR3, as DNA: TGTGCCAGCAGTTTGAGTCAGAACAATCAGCCCCAGCATTTT.

The CDR3 DNA follows: TGTGCCAGCAGCTTCCCCGGGGCGGATTCCAGCTCTGGAAACACCATATATTTT. This encodes CASSFPGADSSSGNTIYF. This chain links TRBV7-9 with TRBJ1-3, with D possibly being TRBD1 (5 bases). This CDR3 contains 18 residues. The V gene's germline CDR1 is SEHNR and CDR2 FQNEAQ (reference sequence). V lost 3 bases and J lost 0, with 18 bases in between.

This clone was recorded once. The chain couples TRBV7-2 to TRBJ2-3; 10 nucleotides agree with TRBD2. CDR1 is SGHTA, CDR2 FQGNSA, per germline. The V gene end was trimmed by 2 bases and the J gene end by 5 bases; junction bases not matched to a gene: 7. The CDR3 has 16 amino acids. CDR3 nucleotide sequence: TGTGCCAGCAGCTTAAGCGGGAGGGCCGGTGTAGATACGCAGTATTTT. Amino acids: CASSLSGRAGVDTQYF. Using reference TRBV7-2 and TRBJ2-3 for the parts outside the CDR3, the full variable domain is GAGVSQSPSNKVTEKGKDVELRCDPISGHTALYWYRQSLGQGLEFLIYFQGNSAPDKSGLPSDRFSAERTGGSVSTLTIQRTQQEDSAVYLCASSLSGRAGVDTQYFGPGTRLTVL.

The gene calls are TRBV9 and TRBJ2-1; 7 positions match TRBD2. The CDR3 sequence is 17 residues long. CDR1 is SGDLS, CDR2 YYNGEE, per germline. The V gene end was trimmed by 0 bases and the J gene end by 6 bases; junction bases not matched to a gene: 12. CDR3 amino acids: CASSVAPSWGGPNEQFF. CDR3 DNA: TGTGCCAGCAGCGTAGCCCCTTCGTGGGGAGGGCCCAATGAGCAGTTCTTC.

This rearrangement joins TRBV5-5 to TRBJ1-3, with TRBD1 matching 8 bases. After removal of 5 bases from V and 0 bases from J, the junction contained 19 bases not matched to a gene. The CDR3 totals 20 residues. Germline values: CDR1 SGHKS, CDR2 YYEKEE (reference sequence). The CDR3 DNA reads TGTGCCAGCAGGGGTCGAGGGACAGGAGGGGTCGGGGGCTCTGGAAACACCATATATTTT. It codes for CASRGRGTGGVGGSGNTIYF.

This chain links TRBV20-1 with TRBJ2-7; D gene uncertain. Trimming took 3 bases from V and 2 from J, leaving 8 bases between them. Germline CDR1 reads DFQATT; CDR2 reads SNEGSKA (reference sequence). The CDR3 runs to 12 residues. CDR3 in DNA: TGCAGTGCTAGTGGGCAGGCCTACGAGCAGTACTTC. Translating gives CSASGQAYEQYF.

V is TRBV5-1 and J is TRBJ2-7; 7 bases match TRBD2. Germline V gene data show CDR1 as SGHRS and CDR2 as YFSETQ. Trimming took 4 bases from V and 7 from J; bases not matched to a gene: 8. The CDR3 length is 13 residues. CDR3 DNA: TGCGCCAGCAGCCCCAGCGGGATGGGAGAGCAGTACTTC. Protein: CASSPSGMGEQYF.

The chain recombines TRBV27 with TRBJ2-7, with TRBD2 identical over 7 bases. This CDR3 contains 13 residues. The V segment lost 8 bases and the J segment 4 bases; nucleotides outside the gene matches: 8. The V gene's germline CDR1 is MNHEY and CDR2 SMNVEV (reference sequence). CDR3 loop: CASWKGRAYEQYF. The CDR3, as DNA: TGTGCCAGCTGGAAGGGGAGGGCGTACGAGCAGTACTTC.

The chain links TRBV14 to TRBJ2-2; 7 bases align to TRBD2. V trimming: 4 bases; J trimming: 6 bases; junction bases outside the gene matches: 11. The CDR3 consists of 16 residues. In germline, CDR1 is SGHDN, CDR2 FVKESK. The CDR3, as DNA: TGTGCCAGCAGCCCTTCTAGCGGAGGAGCTCCCGGGGAGCTGTTTTTT. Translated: CASSPSSGGAPGELFF.

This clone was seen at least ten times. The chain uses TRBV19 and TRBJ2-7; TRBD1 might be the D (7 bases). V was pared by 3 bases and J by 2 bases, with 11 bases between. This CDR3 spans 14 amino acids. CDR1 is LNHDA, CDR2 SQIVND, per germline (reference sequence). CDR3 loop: CASSISGGTYEQYF. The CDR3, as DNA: TGTGCCAGTAGTATCTCAGGGGGGACCTACGAGCAGTACTTC.